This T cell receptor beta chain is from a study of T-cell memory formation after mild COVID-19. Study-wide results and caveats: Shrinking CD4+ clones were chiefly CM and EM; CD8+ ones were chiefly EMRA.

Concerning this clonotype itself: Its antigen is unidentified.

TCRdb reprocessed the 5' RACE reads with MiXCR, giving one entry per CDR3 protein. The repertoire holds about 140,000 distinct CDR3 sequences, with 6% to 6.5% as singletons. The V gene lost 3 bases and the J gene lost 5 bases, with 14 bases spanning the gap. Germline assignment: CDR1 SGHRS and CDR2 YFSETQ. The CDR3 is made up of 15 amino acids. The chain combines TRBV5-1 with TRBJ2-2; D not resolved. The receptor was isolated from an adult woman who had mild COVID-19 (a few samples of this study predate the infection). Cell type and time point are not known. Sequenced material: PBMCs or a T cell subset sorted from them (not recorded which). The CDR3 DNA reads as TGCGCCAGCAGCTGGGCCGTCGTTGGGACCGGGGAGCTGTTTTTT. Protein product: CASSWAVVGTGELFF.